These T cell receptor beta chains were read from a single sample in a study of T cells in Graves' hyperthyroidism and ophthalmopathy. Via MiXCR, TCRdb re-called the multiplex PCR reads, giving one row per CDR3 protein. The sample holds approximately 590,000 distinct CDR3 sequences, 46% seen once. The sequencing sample was made of peripheral blood or thyroid tissue (not recorded which). The receptors shown here come from a young woman with Graves' hyperthyroidism. Each CDR3 is given with its conserved first and last residue. A D gene is named only where the DNA matches it firmly.

V: TRBV29-1; D: .; CDR3: CSVRAGGGQPQHF
V: TRBV5-6; D: .; CDR3: CASSQRGTLIPGNTIYF
V: TRBV6-5; D: .; CDR3: CASSYSPPGIQYF
V: TRBV10-3; D: TRBD1; CDR3: CASSDRVSTEAFF
V: TRBV7-8; D: .; CDR3: CASSWGQKDTGELFF
V: TRBV25-1; D: .; CDR3: CASSLVVPGPWPGNTIYF
V: TRBV19; D: .; CDR3: CASSRPAGTGANVLTF
V: TRBV25-1; D: TRBD1; CDR3: CASRGTGDTGELFF
V: TRBV12-3/TRBV12-4; D: .; CDR3: CASSGTSGAQPQHF
V: TRBV7-9; D: .; CDR3: CASSQLSGSPLHF
V: TRBV7-9; D: .; CDR3: CASSPGLRSGHEQYF
V: TRBV7-2; D: .; CDR3: CASSLALEQGYEQYF
V: TRBV15; D: .; CDR3: CATSRDGAEAFF
V: TRBV7-9; D: .; CDR3: CASSFGGMFEAFF
V: TRBV12-3/TRBV12-4; D: TRBD1; CDR3: CASSHTTGVHGYTF
V: TRBV19; D: TRBD1; CDR3: CASNHRDRDTEAFF
V: TRBV20-1; D: .; CDR3: CSARESTGKETQYF
V: TRBV7-8; D: TRBD1; CDR3: CASSATGLVGYTF
V: TRBV10-2; D: .; CDR3: CASSESRHNPYGYTF
V: TRBV7-9; D: TRBD2; CDR3: CASSADSGPSSYEQYF
V: TRBV2; D: .; CDR3: CASMDRVLTNEKLFF
V: TRBV24-1; D: TRBD1; CDR3: CATSPGTGLGYTF
V: TRBV2; D: .; CDR3: CASRSYEQNF
V: TRBV9; D: TRBD2; CDR3: CASSPWTSGHTGELFF
V: TRBV12-3/TRBV12-4; D: .; CDR3: CASSFGTQYGYTF
V: TRBV2; D: TRBD1; CDR3: CASSLDRASGYTF
V: TRBV25-1; D: .; CDR3: CASSQTLETQYF
V: TRBV20-1; D: .; CDR3: CSARQLGSGETQYF
V: TRBV19; D: .; CDR3: CASSTQAGGEKLFF
V: TRBV10-2; D: .; CDR3: CASRERSLSPQHF
V: TRBV9; D: .; CDR3: CASSVAGRGDEKLFF
V: TRBV29-1; D: .; CDR3: CSVGTGGKDGYTF
V: TRBV14; D: .; CDR3: CASSQGPGYGYTF
V: TRBV7-2; D: .; CDR3: CASSEDGGPGANVLTF
V: TRBV12-3/TRBV12-4; D: TRBD1; CDR3: CASRGQGPYSNQPQHF
V: TRBV7-6; D: .; CDR3: CASSLDSASNTGELFF
V: TRBV2; D: TRBD1; CDR3: CASRDRAYNQPQHF
V: TRBV2; D: .; CDR3: CASSGGRGNQPQHF
V: TRBV10-3; D: .; CDR3: CAISVRGGDGSGNTIYF
V: TRBV19; D: TRBD1; CDR3: CASSKTGGNTIYF